The present entry profiles one T cell receptor (beta chain) with its context. Its target is unknown. This sample was included in a study of T cell responses to AZD1222 COVID-19 vaccine. General observations from the study: Receipt of two AZD1222 doses was followed by a rise in Spike-specific TCR breadth and depth. White British donors predominated, females outnumbered males, and clonal diversity was possibly underestimated. Unmutated regions of variants are reportedly targeted by nearly half of spike-specific TCRs.

Trimming pared 1 base from V and 0 bases from J, leaving 5 bases between. The CDR3 is 15 amino acids. Germline V gene data show CDR1 as SGHRS and CDR2 as YFSETQ. The data were produced by immunoSEQ multiplex PCR, yet TCRdb's version contains in-frame clones alone and is incomplete. The sample shows around 76,000 clones, around 83% of them seen only once. This chain connects TRBV5-1 to TRBJ1-6, with D unresolved. This receptor was taken from an adult in good health. This sample comprised peripheral blood, obtained on day 0 of AZD1222 vaccination. CDR3 sequence: CASSLSPSYNSPLHF. DNA for the CDR3: TGCGCCAGCAGCTTGAGTCCCTCCTATAATTCACCCCTCCACTTT.